This TCR beta chain was observed in a study of cytomegalovirus exposure and HLA in healthy donors. The CDR3 totals 14 residues. Germline V gene lookup returns CDR1 SGHAT and CDR2 FQDESV (reference sequence). Trimming pared 9 bases from V and 0 bases from J, leaving 11 bases between. The PCR ran on 60 Vbeta and 13 Jbeta primers. Sequencing was performed with immunoSEQ multiplex PCR; in TCRdb, only in-frame clones are kept and a portion is missing. This listing includes 35,000 to 45,000 clones. Study-wide results and limits: V- and J-gene trimming in TCR beta was tied to a missense DCLRE1C variant by an analysis performed later.

With respect to this clone: The antigen is not known.

The origin of this receptor is a male donor in good health and CMV-seronegative. The V gene is TRBV11-1, the J gene TRBJ2-2, with a tentative D call TRBD2 (5 bases). Material for sequencing was PBMCs. CDR3 DNA sequence: TGTGCCAGTCTAGACGGGACGAACACCGGGGAGCTGTTTTTT. Translating it yields CASLDGTNTGELFF.